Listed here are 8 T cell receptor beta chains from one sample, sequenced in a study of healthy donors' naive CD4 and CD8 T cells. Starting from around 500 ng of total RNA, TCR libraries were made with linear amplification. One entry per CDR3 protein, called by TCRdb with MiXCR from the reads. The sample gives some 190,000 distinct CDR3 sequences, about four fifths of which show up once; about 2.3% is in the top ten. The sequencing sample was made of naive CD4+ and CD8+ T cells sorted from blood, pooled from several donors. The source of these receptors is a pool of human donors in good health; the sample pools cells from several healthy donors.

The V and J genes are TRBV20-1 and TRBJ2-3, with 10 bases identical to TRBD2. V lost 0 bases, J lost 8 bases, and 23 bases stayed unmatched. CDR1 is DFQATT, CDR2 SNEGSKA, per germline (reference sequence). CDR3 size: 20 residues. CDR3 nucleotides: TGCAGTGCTAGAGATTCTCCGTCGGGCCCTAGCGGGAGTTTGTTGGGTACGCAGTATTTT. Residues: CSARDSPSGPSGSLLGTQYF.

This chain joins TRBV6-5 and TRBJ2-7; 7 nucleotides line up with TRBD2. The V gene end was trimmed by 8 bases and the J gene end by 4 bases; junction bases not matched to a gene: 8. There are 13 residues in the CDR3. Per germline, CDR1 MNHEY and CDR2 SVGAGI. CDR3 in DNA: TGTGCCAGCCGGGGCGGGAGCTGGTACGAGCAGTACTTC. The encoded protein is CASRGGSWYEQYF.

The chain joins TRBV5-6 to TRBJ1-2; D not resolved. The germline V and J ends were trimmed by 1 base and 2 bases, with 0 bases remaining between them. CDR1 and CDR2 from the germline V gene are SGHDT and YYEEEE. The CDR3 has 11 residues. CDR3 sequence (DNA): TGTGCCAGCAGCTTGAACTATGGCTACACCTTC. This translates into CASSLNYGYTF.

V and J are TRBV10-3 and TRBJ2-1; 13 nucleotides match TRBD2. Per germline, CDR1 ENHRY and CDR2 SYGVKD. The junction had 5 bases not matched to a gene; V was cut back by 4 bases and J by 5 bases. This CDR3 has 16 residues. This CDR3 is CAISARLAGGNNEQFF. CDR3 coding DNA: TGTGCCATCAGTGCGAGACTAGCGGGAGGTAACAATGAGCAGTTCTTC.

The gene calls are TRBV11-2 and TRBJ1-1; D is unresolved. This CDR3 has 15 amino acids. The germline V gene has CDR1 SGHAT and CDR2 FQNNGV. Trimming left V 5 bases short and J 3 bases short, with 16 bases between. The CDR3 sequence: CASSARVVLDTEAFF. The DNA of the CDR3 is TGTGCCAGCAGCGCAAGGGTGGTGTTGGACACTGAAGCTTTCTTT.

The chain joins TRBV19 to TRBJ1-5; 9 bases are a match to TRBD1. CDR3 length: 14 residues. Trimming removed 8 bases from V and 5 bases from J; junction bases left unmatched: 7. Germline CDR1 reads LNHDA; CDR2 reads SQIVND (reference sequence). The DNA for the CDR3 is TGTGCCAGTCCAAGACAGGGGGATGATCAGCCCCAGCATTTT. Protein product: CASPRQGDDQPQHF.

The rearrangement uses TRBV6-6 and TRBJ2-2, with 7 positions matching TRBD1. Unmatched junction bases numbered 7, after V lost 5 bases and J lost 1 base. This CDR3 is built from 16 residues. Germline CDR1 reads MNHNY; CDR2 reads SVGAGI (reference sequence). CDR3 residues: CASSRQGQQNTGELFF. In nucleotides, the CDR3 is TGTGCCAGCAGTCGACAGGGACAGCAGAACACCGGGGAGCTGTTTTTT.

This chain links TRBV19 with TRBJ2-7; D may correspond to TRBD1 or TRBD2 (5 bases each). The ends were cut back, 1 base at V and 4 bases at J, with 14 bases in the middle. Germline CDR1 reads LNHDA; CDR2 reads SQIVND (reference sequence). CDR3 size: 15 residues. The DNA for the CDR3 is TGTGCCAGTAGTATAGCTCAAACAGGACTTTACGAGCAGTACTTC. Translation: CASSIAQTGLYEQYF.